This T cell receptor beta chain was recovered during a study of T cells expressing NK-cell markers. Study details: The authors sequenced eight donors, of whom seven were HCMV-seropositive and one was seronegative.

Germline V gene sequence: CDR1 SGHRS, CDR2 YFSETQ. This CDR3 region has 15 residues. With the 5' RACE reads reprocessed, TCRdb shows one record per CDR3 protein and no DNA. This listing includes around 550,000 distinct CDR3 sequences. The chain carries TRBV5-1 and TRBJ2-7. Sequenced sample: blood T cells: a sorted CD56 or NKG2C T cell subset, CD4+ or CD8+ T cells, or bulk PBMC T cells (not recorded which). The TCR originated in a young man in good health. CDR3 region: CATKIGAGYSYEQYF.